This is a list of T cell receptor beta chains from one sample in a study of early T cells in non-severe SARS-CoV-2 infection. Each CDR3 protein is one row after TCRdb ran MiXCR on the 5' RACE reads. This sample has approximately 50,000 distinct CDR3 sequences, with about a tenth found just once. The sample was whole blood. These receptors originate from an adult who was a healthcare worker with PCR-confirmed SARS-CoV-2 infection or an uninfected control (not recorded which). The CDR3 runs from the conserved cysteine through the conserved F or W. D genes are given only for firm matches. The size of a clone is reported for some rows only, either as once, few or many, or as a class for expanded clones.

DNA: TGTGCCAGCAGAAGACAGGTTCCGAATGGCTACACCTTC; CDR3: CASRRQVPNGYTF; length: 13; D: -; V: TRBV6-2/TRBV6-3; J: TRBJ1-2; size: few
DNA: TGTGCCAGCAGTTCGGACGGGCTTAGCAATCAGCCCCAGCATTTT; CDR3: CASSSDGLSNQPQHF; length: 15; D: -; V: TRBV6-1; J: TRBJ1-5; size: many
DNA: TGTGCCAGCAGCTCCTTGATCAGGGGGGACACTGAAGCTTTCTTT; CDR3: CASSSLIRGDTEAFF; length: 15; D: TRBD1; V: TRBV13; J: TRBJ1-1; size: many
DNA: TGCGCCAGCAGCCCGGGACAGCCCCTCGCTGAAGCTTTCTTT; CDR3: CASSPGQPLAEAFF; length: 14; D: TRBD1; V: TRBV5-1; J: TRBJ1-1; size: many
DNA: TGTGCCAGCAGGCCGCCGGGGACCTATGGCTACACCTTC; CDR3: CASRPPGTYGYTF; length: 13; D: -; V: TRBV6-5; J: TRBJ1-2; size: many
DNA: TGCGCCAGCAGCCAAGATGTGGCAGGGGGCCACTACGAGCAGTACTTC; CDR3: CASSQDVAGGHYEQYF; length: 16; D: TRBD1; V: TRBV4-3; J: TRBJ2-7; size: many
DNA: TGTGCCAGCAGTTCGGACACGGGGCTATACGAGCAGTACTTC; CDR3: CASSSDTGLYEQYF; length: 14; D: -; V: TRBV28; J: TRBJ2-7; size: many
DNA: TGTGCCAGCAGCTTAGAGGGTTTCCAGTTTGGCTACACCTTC; CDR3: CASSLEGFQFGYTF; length: 14; D: -; V: TRBV7-9; J: TRBJ1-2; size: many
DNA: TGTGCCAGCAGTCGGTCGGTCGGTGGGGGCACCGGGGAGCTGTTTTTT; CDR3: CASSRSVGGGTGELFF; length: 16; D: -; V: TRBV6-2/TRBV6-3; J: TRBJ2-2; size: few
DNA: TGTGCCAGCAGCTTAATCGGGGACGAGCAGTACTTC; CDR3: CASSLIGDEQYF; length: 12; D: -; V: TRBV7-2; J: TRBJ2-7; size: -
DNA: TGTGCCAGCCAGCATAATTCACCCCTCCACTTT; CDR3: CASQHNSPLHF; length: 11; D: -; V: TRBV6-6; J: TRBJ1-6; size: few
DNA: TGTGCCAGCAGCCCGCCGACTAGCGGGAGGGCCCGTGAGCAGTTCTTC; CDR3: CASSPPTSGRAREQFF; length: 16; D: TRBD2; V: TRBV3-1; J: TRBJ2-1; size: many
DNA: TGTGCCAGCAGTTTTCCCTCCGGGCCCCAGCATTTT; CDR3: CASSFPSGPQHF; length: 12; D: -; V: TRBV28; J: TRBJ1-5; size: few
DNA: TGTGCCAGCAGACGTCGGGACATACTAGATCAGCCCCAGCATTTT; CDR3: CASRRRDILDQPQHF; length: 15; D: -; V: TRBV28; J: TRBJ1-5; size: many
DNA: TGTGCCAGCAGGGATTGGACAGGCAACTCCTACGAGCAGTACTTC; CDR3: CASRDWTGNSYEQYF; length: 15; D: TRBD1; V: TRBV28; J: TRBJ2-7; size: once
DNA: TGTGCCAGCAGTTCCCGCGAAGCTTTCTTT; CDR3: CASSSREAFF; length: 10; D: -; V: TRBV28; J: TRBJ1-1; size: medium-sized
DNA: TGCGCCAGCAGCTTAACGGGGACGGCTCGAGAGACCCAGTACTTC; CDR3: CASSLTGTARETQYF; length: 15; D: -; V: TRBV5-1; J: TRBJ2-5; size: -
DNA: TGTGCCAGCAGTTCCCCTAGCGGCGACGGGATGGACAATGAGCAGTTCTTC; CDR3: CASSSPSGDGMDNEQFF; length: 17; D: TRBD2; V: TRBV28; J: TRBJ2-1; size: many
DNA: TGTGCCAGCAGCCCACGGGACAGAGGACAATATGAGCAGTTCTTC; CDR3: CASSPRDRGQYEQFF; length: 15; D: TRBD1; V: TRBV6-5; J: TRBJ2-1; size: few
DNA: TGTGCCAGCAGAGCCGGGACAGGGACCTACGAGCAGTACTTC; CDR3: CASRAGTGTYEQYF; length: 14; D: TRBD1; V: TRBV28; J: TRBJ2-7; size: many
DNA: TGTGCCAGCAGCTTGCTAAGTAATCAGCCCCAGCATTTT; CDR3: CASSLLSNQPQHF; length: 13; D: -; V: TRBV7-9; J: TRBJ1-5; size: many
DNA: TGTGCCAGCAGTTTAGACAGTTCCTACGAGCAGTACTTC; CDR3: CASSLDSSYEQYF; length: 13; D: -; V: TRBV12-3/TRBV12-4; J: TRBJ2-7; size: many
DNA: TGCAGCGTTGGACAGGCGATCTCCTACAATGAGCAGTTCTTC; CDR3: CSVGQAISYNEQFF; length: 14; D: -; V: TRBV29-1; J: TRBJ2-1; size: -
DNA: TGCAGTGCCCCCCGGGGGATCACAGATACGCAGTATTTT; CDR3: CSAPRGITDTQYF; length: 13; D: -; V: TRBV20-1; J: TRBJ2-3; size: -
DNA: TGTGCCAGCAGTTCCCAGGCAGGCCTGATAGCCAATCAGCCCCAGCATTTT; CDR3: CASSSQAGLIANQPQHF; length: 17; D: -; V: TRBV12-3/TRBV12-4; J: TRBJ1-5; size: many
DNA: TGCAGCGTTGATGGGGGGAACACTGAAGCTTTCTTT; CDR3: CSVDGGNTEAFF; length: 12; D: -; V: TRBV29-1; J: TRBJ1-1; size: many
DNA: TGTGCCAGCAGCCCGCCGGGACTCGCTTACGAGCAGTACTTC; CDR3: CASSPPGLAYEQYF; length: 14; D: -; V: TRBV7-9; J: TRBJ2-7; size: many
DNA: TGCGCCAGCAGCTTGACTAGCGGGTGGACCAATGAGCAGTTCTTC; CDR3: CASSLTSGWTNEQFF; length: 15; D: TRBD2; V: TRBV5-1; J: TRBJ2-1; size: -
DNA: TGTGCCACCATGGTTGGGGGCGGGTACGAGCAGTACTTC; CDR3: CATMVGGGYEQYF; length: 13; D: -; V: TRBV10-3; J: TRBJ2-7; size: many
DNA: TGTGCCAGCAGTCCCTTCATTACTAATGAAAAACTGTTTTTT; CDR3: CASSPFITNEKLFF; length: 14; D: -; V: TRBV12-3/TRBV12-4; J: TRBJ1-4; size: -
DNA: TGCAGCGCCCTTGTGGGTAATGAAAAACTGTTTTTT; CDR3: CSALVGNEKLFF; length: 12; D: -; V: TRBV29-1; J: TRBJ1-4; size: -
DNA: TGTGCCAGCTCGGTGGTGAACACTGAAGCTTTCTTT; CDR3: CASSVVNTEAFF; length: 12; D: -; V: TRBV28; J: TRBJ1-1; size: few
DNA: TGTGCCAGCAGCTTAGGAACAGCCAACGAGCAGTACTTC; CDR3: CASSLGTANEQYF; length: 13; D: -; V: TRBV7-9; J: TRBJ2-7; size: many
DNA: TGTGCCAGCAGTTACGGGACAGGGAACACCGGGGAGCTGTTTTTT; CDR3: CASSYGTGNTGELFF; length: 15; D: TRBD1; V: TRBV6-2/TRBV6-3; J: TRBJ2-2; size: -
DNA: TGTGCCAGCACCTCGCGCCCGGGTTACAATGAGCAGTTCTTC; CDR3: CASTSRPGYNEQFF; length: 14; D: -; V: TRBV12-3/TRBV12-4; J: TRBJ2-1; size: -
DNA: TGTGCCAGTAGTATCTGGGCGGGAGGGATCAGAAATGAGCAGTTCTTC; CDR3: CASSIWAGGIRNEQFF; length: 16; D: TRBD2; V: TRBV19; J: TRBJ2-1; size: -
DNA: TGTGCCAGCAGTTTAAGGGGGCCTCAATACAATGAGCAGTTCTTC; CDR3: CASSLRGPQYNEQFF; length: 15; D: TRBD1; V: TRBV27; J: TRBJ2-1; size: many
DNA: TGTGCCAGCAGTTATCCCGAGCTGGGTCAGCCCCAGCATTTT; CDR3: CASSYPELGQPQHF; length: 14; D: -; V: TRBV28; J: TRBJ1-5; size: -
DNA: TGCAGTGCTAGTAGCCTAGCGGGGAACCAAGAGACCCAGTACTTC; CDR3: CSASSLAGNQETQYF; length: 15; D: TRBD2; V: TRBV20-1; J: TRBJ2-5; size: -
DNA: TGTGCCAGCAGCTTATGGGTCTTGGAGAGAATCAACTATGGCTACACCTTC; CDR3: CASSLWVLERINYGYTF; length: 17; D: -; V: TRBV7-2; J: TRBJ1-2; size: many
DNA: TGTGCCAGCAGCCAGCCCACAGATACGCAGTATTTT; CDR3: CASSQPTDTQYF; length: 12; D: -; V: TRBV7-9; J: TRBJ2-3; size: few
DNA: TGTGCCATCAGTGAAGAAGAAAAAGAGACCCAGTACTTC; CDR3: CAISEEEKETQYF; length: 13; D: -; V: TRBV10-3; J: TRBJ2-5; size: many
DNA: TGTGCCAGCAGCTCAGGGGGCCGCTCCTACGAGCAGTACTTC; CDR3: CASSSGGRSYEQYF; length: 14; D: TRBD1; V: TRBV7-2; J: TRBJ2-7; size: many
DNA: TGTGCCAGCAGCTTAGACGTACCAAGCGGGACGGCCTACAATGAGCAGTTCTTC; CDR3: CASSLDVPSGTAYNEQFF; length: 18; D: TRBD2; V: TRBV7-8; J: TRBJ2-1; size: many
DNA: TGTGCCAGCAGCTTATGGCGCGGGAGCGATACGCAGTATTTT; CDR3: CASSLWRGSDTQYF; length: 14; D: TRBD2; V: TRBV7-2; J: TRBJ2-3; size: few
DNA: TGTGCCAGCAGCCCCACTTACAATGAGCAGTTCTTC; CDR3: CASSPTYNEQFF; length: 12; D: -; V: TRBV7-2; J: TRBJ2-1; size: few
DNA: TGTGCCAGCAGGGGCAGACCTGAAGCTTTCTTT; CDR3: CASRGRPEAFF; length: 11; D: -; V: TRBV28; J: TRBJ1-1; size: few
DNA: TGTGCCAGTAGTATAGAGTCCGGGGGTAGAAACATTCAGTACTTC; CDR3: CASSIESGGRNIQYF; length: 15; D: -; V: TRBV19; J: TRBJ2-4; size: many